This TCR beta chain was profiled in a study of cytomegalovirus exposure and HLA in healthy donors. Study overall: From donors who were HLA-typed, an early data release held 80 million to 85 million unique TCRs.

The CDR3 length is 13 residues. Losses at the gene ends were 4 bases for V and 9 bases for J; bases not matched to a gene: 4. Germline loops: CDR1 SGHNT, CDR2 YYREEE (reference sequence). The PCR ran on 60 Vbeta and 13 Jbeta primers. Profiled with immunoSEQ multiplex PCR; TCRdb holds only in-frame clones, not every one. The table lists over 120,000 clones, over 65% of them singletons, with 2.5% to 3.5% in the top ten. There are many counts of this clone. Its target is not known. Findings of the study overall: Most TCR beta V segments were productive about 90% or about 30% of the time in an earlier analysis. One cluster of highly shared sequence variants probably arose as a sequencing artifact. Confirmation was obtained in vitro that a few CMV-associated chains are specific for CMV antigens.

Sequenced: PBMCs. This chain connects TRBV5-4 to TRBJ2-7; 13 nucleotides line up with TRBD2. This clonotype originated in a female donor in good health and CMV-seronegative. In DNA form, the CDR3 reads TGTGCCAGCAGCCTCAGGACTAGCGGGAGGCAGTACTTC. The encoded protein is CASSLRTSGRQYF.